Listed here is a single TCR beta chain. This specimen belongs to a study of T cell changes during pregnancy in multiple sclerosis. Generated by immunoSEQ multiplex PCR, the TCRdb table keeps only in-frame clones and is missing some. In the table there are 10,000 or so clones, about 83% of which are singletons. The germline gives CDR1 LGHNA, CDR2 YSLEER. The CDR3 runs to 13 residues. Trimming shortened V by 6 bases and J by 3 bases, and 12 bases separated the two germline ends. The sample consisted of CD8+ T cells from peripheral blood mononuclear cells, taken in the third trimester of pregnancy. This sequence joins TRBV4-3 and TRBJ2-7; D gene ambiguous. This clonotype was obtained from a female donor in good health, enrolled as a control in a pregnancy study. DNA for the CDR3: TGCGCCAGCAGTTCCAAACAAAGCTACGAGCAGTACTTC. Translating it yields CASSSKQSYEQYF.